One and the same sample provided the 6 T cell receptor beta chains below, sequenced in a study of response to subunit inactivated influenza vaccine. TCRdb analysed the RT-PCR reads with MiXCR anew, one entry per CDR3 protein. The sample lists a few hundred thousand distinct CDR3 sequences; 14% were seen once. The sequences come from PBMCs from blood, collected 11 to 12 days after vaccination. The receptor source for this set is a man aged 50-60 years who received an inactivated influenza vaccine.

There are a few counts of this clonotype. The chain joins TRBV20-1 to TRBJ2-7; a possible D gene is TRBD1 (6 bases). CDR1 and CDR2 (germline): DFQATT, SNEGSKA (reference sequence). This CDR3 is built from 11 residues. V lost 8 bases and J lost 0, with 8 bases in between. This CDR3 is CSYRVSYEQYF. CDR3 nucleotides: TGCAGTTACAGGGTCTCCTACGAGCAGTACTTC.

There are many counts of this clonotype. The J gene is TRBJ2-1, the V gene TRBV3-1; 7 nucleotides agree with TRBD1. V dropped 4 bases and J dropped 5; count of bases not matched to a gene: 2. The CDR3 consists of 13 residues. CDR1 and CDR2 from the germline V gene are LGHDT and YNNKEL (reference sequence). Written as DNA, the CDR3 is TGTGCCAGCAGCCTGGACAGGAACAATGAGCAGTTCTTC. It codes for CASSLDRNNEQFF.

This clonotype has just a few counts. The chain joins TRBV20-1 to TRBJ2-5; 9 bases line up with TRBD2. V dropped 0 bases and J dropped 5; count of bases not matched to a gene: 13. CDR1 and CDR2 (germline): DFQATT, SNEGSKA (reference sequence). The CDR3 extends over 17 amino acids. The CDR3 DNA follows: TGCAGTGCTAGAGATCTCCAGCGGGAGGATAGTTGGGAGACCCAGTACTTC. It encodes CSARDLQREDSWETQYF.

This clonotype was counted ten times or more. The chain recombines TRBV11-2 with TRBJ1-2; D unclear. V was trimmed by 2 bases and J by 7 bases, leaving 14 bases between them. Per the germline V gene, CDR1 is SGHAT and CDR2 is FQNNGV. The CDR3 sequence is 14 residues long. DNA of the CDR3: TGTGCCAGCAGCTTAAGAGGAGGATCCGGTGGCTACACCTTC. Amino acids: CASSLRGGSGGYTF.

This clonotype was found a few times. The junction differs from germline at one of its ends, possibly a read error. The genes are TRBV20-1 and TRBJ2-5; 11 bases are shared with TRBD2. The length of the CDR3 is 13 residues. The germline V gene has CDR1 DFQATT and CDR2 SNEGSKA (reference sequence). The CDR3 loop is CSAQTSGSESQYF. For the CDR3, the DNA is TGCAGTGCTCAAACTAGCGGGAGTGAGAGCCAGTACTTC.

This clonotype was counted a few times. V usage is TRBV12-3 or TRBV12-4 and J usage is TRBJ2-2, with 10 nucleotides matching TRBD2. This CDR3 has 18 residues. V lost 8 bases, J lost 4 bases, and 16 bases stayed unmatched. The CDR3 spells CASLTTYPGLAPTGELFF. CDR3 nucleotides: TGTGCCAGCCTAACAACTTACCCGGGACTAGCGCCCACCGGGGAGCTGTTTTTT.